The 5 T cell receptor beta chains below were found in one sample sequenced in a study of T cell changes during pregnancy in multiple sclerosis. Clones were sequenced by immunoSEQ multiplex PCR, and TCRdb holds only the in-frame ones, with some missing. The table records 65,000 to 95,000 clones, nearly 95% of them present only once. The sample in question was peripheral blood, obtained in the second trimester of pregnancy. The source is a female donor in good health, enrolled as a control in a pregnancy study.

The chain uses TRBV5-1 and TRBJ2-7; D is unclear. Germline V CDR1 and CDR2: SGHRS, YFSETQ. This CDR3 comprises 13 residues. Trimming left V 0 bases short and J 4 bases short, with 8 bases between. CDR3 region: CASSLDAEYEQYF. Written as DNA, the CDR3 is TGCGCCAGCAGCTTGGACGCAGAATACGAGCAGTACTTC.

This chain connects TRBV19 to TRBJ2-7; the match to TRBD2 covers 9 bases. This CDR3 is built from 14 residues. Trimming cost V 3 bases and J 4 bases; bases outside gene matches: 4. Germline CDR1 and CDR2: LNHDA and SQIVND (reference sequence). The CDR3, as DNA: TGTGCCAGTAGTATGGCGGGAGGGGGTTACGAGCAGTACTTC. Encoded protein: CASSMAGGGYEQYF. Variable domain in full (rest from reference TRBV19 and TRBJ2-7): DGGITQSPKYLFRKEGQNVTLSCEQNLNHDAMYWYRQDPGQGLRLIYYSQIVNDFQKGDIAEGYSVSREKKESFPLTVTSAQKNPTAFYLCASSMAGGGYEQYFGPGTRLTVT.

The chain is built from TRBV25-1 and TRBJ2-3, with D possibly being TRBD2 (6 bases). V dropped 5 bases and J dropped 6 bases, with 15 bases sitting between them. This CDR3 spans 14 amino acids. Looked up from germline, CDR1 is MGHDK and CDR2 is SYGVNS. The CDR3 nucleotides are TGTGCCAGCAGTCGGGGGATTGGTTCGGATACGCAGTATTTT. The encoded protein is CASSRGIGSDTQYF.

The chain couples TRBV27 to TRBJ1-1; possible D gene TRBD1, 5 bases. The CDR3 consists of 11 residues. V gave up 8 bases and J gave up 4 bases, with 8 bases separating them. Germline CDR1 MNHEY, CDR2 SMNVEV (reference sequence). CDR3 sequence (DNA): TGTGCCAGCCGGGGGGGCACTGAAGCTTTCTTT. It is translated as CASRGGTEAFF.

Details on this clone: Compared with germline, one end of the junction differs, possibly owing to a read error. The gene calls are TRBV7-7 and TRBJ1-2; 9 positions agree with TRBD1. Germline lookup yields CDR1 SSHAT and CDR2 FNYEAQ (reference sequence). This CDR3 comprises 16 residues. CDR3 bases: TGTGCTAGCAGCCCTAACAGAGACAGGGGGAACTATGGCTACACCTTC. As protein: CASSPNRDRGNYGYTF.